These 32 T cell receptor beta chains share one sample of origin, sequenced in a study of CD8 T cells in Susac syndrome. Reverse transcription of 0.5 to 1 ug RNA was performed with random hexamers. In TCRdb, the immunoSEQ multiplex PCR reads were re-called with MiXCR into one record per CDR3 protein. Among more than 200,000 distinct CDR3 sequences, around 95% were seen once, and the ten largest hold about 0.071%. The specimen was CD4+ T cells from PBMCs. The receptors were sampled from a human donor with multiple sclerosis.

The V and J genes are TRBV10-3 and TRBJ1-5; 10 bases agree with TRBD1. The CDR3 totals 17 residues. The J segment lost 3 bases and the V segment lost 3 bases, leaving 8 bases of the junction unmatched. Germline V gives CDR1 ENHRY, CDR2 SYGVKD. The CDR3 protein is CAISDSGTGADNQPQHF. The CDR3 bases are TGTGCCATCAGTGACTCCGGGACAGGGGCCGACAATCAGCCCCAGCATTTT.

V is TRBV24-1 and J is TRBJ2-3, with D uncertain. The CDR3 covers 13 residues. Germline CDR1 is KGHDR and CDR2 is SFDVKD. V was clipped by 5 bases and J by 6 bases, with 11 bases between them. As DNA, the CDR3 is TGTGCCACCAGTGCCGTCTCCTGGGATACGCAGTATTTT. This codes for CATSAVSWDTQYF.

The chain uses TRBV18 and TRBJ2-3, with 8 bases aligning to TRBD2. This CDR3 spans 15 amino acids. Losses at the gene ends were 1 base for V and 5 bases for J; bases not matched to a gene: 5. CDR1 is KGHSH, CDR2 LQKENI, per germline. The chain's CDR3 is CASSPLGGAGDTQYF. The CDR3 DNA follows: TGTGCCAGCTCACCACTCGGGGGGGCCGGAGATACGCAGTATTTT. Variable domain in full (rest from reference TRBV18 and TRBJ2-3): NAGVMQNPRHLVRRRGQEARLRCSPMKGHSHVYWYRQLPEEGLKFMVYLQKENIIDESGMPKERFSAEFPKEGPSILRIQQVVRGDSAAYFCASSPLGGAGDTQYFGPGTRLTVL.

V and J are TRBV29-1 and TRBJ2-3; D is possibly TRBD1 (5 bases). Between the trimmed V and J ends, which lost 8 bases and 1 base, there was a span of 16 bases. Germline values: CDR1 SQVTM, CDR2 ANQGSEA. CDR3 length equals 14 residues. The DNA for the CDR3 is TGCAGCTCAGGGTGGGGTCGGGGCACAGATACGCAGTATTTT. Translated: CSSGWGRGTDTQYF.

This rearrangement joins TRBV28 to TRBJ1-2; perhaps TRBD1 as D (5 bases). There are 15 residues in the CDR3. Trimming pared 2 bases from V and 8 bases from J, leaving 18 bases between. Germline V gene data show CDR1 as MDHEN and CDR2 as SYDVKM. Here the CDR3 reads CASSLASGNVKGYTF. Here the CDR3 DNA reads TGTGCCAGCAGTTTAGCCTCAGGGAACGTGAAGGGCTACACCTTC.

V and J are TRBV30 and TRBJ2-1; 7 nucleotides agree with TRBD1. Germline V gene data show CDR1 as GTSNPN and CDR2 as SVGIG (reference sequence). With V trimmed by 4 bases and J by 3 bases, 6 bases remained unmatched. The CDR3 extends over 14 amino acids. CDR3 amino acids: CAWNRDSIYNEQFF. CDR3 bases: TGTGCCTGGAACAGGGACAGTATCTACAATGAGCAGTTCTTC.

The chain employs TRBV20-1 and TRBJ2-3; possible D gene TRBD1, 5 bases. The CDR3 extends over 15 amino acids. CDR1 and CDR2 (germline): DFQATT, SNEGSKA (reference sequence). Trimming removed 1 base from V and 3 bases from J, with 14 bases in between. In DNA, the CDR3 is TGCAGTGCTAGAGTAGGGGAATTGGGGACAGATACGCAGTATTTT. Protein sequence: CSARVGELGTDTQYF.

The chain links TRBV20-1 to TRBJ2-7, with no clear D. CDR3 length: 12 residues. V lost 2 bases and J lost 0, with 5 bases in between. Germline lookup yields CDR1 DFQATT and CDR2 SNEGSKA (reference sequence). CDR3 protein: CSARTISYEQYF. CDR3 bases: TGCAGTGCTAGAACCATCTCCTACGAGCAGTACTTC.

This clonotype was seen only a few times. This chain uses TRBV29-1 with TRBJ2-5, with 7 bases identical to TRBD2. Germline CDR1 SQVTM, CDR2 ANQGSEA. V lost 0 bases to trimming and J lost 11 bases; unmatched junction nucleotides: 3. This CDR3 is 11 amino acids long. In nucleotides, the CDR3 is TGCAGCGTTGAAGAGGGAGGGAAACAGTACTTC. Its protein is CSVEEGGKQYF.

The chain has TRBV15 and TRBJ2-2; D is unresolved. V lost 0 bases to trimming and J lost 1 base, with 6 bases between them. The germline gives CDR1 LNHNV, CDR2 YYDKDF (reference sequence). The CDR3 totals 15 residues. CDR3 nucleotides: TGTGCCACCAGCAGAGATATGGGGAACACCGGGGAGCTGTTTTTT. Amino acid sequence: CATSRDMGNTGELFF.

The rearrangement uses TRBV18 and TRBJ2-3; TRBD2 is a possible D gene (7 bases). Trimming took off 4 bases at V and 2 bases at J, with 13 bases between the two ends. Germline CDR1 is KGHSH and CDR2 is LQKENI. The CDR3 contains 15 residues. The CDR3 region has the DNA TGTGCCAGCTCACAGGGGGGGCGAAACACAGATACGCAGTATTTT. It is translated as CASSQGGRNTDTQYF.

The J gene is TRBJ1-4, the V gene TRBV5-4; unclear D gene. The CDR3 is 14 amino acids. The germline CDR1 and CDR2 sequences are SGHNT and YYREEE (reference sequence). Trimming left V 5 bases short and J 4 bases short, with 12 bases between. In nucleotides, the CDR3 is TGTGCCAGCAGGGATCGGACGGGTAATGAAAAACTGTTTTTT. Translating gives CASRDRTGNEKLFF. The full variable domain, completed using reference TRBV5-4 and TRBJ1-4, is ETGVTQSPTHLIKTRGQQVTLRCSSQSGHNTVSWYQQALGQGPQFIFQYYREEENGRGNFPPRFSGLQFPNYSSELNVNALELDDSALYLCASRDRTGNEKLFFGSGTQLSVL.

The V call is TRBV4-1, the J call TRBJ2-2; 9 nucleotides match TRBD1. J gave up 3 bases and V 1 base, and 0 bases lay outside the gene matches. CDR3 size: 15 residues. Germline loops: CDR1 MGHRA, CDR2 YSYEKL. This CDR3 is CASSQGDRDTGELFF. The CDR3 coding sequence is TGCGCCAGCAGCCAAGGGGACAGGGACACCGGGGAGCTGTTTTTT.

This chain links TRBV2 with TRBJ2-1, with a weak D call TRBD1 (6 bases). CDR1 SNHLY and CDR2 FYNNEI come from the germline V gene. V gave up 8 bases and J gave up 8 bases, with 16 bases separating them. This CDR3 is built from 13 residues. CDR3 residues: CASLPGRQDEQFF. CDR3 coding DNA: TGTGCCAGCCTCCCAGGGAGACAGGATGAGCAGTTCTTC.

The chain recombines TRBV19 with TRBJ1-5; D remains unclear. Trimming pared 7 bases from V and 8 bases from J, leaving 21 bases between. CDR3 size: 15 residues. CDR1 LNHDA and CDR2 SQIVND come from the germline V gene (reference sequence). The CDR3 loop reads CASNGERTAREPQHF. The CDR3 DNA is TGTGCCAGTAATGGGGAGCGGACCGCGAGGGAGCCCCAGCATTTT.

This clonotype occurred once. The CDR3 is CSVHRTGGTEAFF. The CDR3 coding sequence is TGCAGCGTACATCGGACAGGGGGCACTGAAGCTTTCTTT. The rearrangement links TRBV29-1 to TRBJ1-1; 10 bases are a match to TRBD1. The trim removed 6 bases at V and 4 bases at J, leaving 5 bases unmatched. The germline gives CDR1 SQVTM, CDR2 ANQGSEA. CDR3 length: 13 amino acids.

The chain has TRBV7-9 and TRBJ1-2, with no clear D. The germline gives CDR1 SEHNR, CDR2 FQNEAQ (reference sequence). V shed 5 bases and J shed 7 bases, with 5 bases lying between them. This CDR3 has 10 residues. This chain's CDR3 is CASSASGYTF. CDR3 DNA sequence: TGTGCCAGCAGCGCAAGTGGCTACACCTTC. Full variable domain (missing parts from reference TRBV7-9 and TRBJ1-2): DTGVSQNPRHKITKRGQNVTFRCDPISEHNRLYWYRQTLGQGPEFLTYFQNEAQLEKSRLLSDRFSAERPKGSFSTLEIQRTEQGDSAMYLCASSASGYTFGSGTRLTVV.

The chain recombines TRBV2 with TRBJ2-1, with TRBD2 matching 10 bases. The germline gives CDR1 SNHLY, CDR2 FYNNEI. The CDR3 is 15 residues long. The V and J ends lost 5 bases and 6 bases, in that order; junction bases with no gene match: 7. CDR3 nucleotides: TGTGCCAGCAGTTCATTAGCGGGAGGCCTCAATGAGCAGTTCTTC. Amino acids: CASSSLAGGLNEQFF.

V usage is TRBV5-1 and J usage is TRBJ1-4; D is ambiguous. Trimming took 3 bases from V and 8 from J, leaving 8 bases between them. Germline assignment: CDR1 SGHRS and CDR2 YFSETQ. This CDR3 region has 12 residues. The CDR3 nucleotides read TGCGCCAGCAGCTGGGATGGGGAAAAACTGTTTTTT. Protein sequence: CASSWDGEKLFF.

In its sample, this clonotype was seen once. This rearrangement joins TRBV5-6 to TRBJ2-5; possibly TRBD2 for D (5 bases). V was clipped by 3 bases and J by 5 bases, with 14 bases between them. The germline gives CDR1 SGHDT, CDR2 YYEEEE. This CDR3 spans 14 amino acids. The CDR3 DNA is TGTGCCAGCAGCTGGACCGCGGGCGCGGAGACCCAGTACTTC. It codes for CASSWTAGAETQYF. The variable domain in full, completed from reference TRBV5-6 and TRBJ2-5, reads DAGVTQSPTHLIKTRGQQVTLRCSPKSGHDTVSWYQQALGQGPQFIFQYYEEEERQRGNFPDRFSGHQFPNYSSELNVNALLLGDSALYLCASSWTAGAETQYFGPGTRLLVL.

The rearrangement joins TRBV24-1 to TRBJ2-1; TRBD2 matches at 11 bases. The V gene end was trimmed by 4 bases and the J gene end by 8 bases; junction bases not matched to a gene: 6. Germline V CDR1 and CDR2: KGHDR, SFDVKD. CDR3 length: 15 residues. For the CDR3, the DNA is TGTGCCACCAGTGACCTTAGCGGGAGGGGCGATGAGCAGTTCTTC. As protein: CATSDLSGRGDEQFF.

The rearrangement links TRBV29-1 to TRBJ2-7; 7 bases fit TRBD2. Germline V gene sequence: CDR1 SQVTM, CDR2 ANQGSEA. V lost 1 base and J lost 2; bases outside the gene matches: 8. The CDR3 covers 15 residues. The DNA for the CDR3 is TGCAGCGTTGAAGGGACCGGGGGAGGGGCCTACGAGCAGTACTTC. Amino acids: CSVEGTGGGAYEQYF.

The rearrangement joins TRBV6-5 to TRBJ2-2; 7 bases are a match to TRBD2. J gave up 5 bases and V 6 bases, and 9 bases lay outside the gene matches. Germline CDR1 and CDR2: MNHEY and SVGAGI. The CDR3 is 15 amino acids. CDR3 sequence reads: CASRPPGRGTGELFF. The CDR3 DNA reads TGTGCCAGCAGACCTCCGGGGCGGGGGACCGGGGAGCTGTTTTTT.

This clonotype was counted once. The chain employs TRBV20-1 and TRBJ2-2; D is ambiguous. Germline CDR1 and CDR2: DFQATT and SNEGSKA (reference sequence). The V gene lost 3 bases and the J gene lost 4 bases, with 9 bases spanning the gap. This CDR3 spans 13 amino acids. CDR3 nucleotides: TGCAGTGCTAGCAGGCTATCCACCGGGGAGCTGTTTTTT. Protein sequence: CSASRLSTGELFF.

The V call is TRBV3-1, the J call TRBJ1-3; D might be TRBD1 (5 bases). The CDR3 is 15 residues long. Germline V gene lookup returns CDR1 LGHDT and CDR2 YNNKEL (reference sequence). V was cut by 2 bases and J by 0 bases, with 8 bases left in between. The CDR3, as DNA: TGTGCCAGCAGCCAAACCGGGACCTCTGGAAACACCATATATTTT. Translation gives CASSQTGTSGNTIYF.

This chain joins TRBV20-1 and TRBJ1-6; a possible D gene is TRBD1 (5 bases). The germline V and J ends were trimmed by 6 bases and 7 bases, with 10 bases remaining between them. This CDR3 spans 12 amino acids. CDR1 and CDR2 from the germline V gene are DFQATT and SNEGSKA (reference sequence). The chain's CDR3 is CSAGRQNSPLHF. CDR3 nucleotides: TGCAGTGCAGGCAGACAGAATTCACCCCTCCACTTT.

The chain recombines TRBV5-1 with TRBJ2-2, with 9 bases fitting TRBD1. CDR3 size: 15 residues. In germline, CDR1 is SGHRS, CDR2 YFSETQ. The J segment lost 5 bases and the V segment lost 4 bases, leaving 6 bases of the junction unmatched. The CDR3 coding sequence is TGCGCCAGCAGCCCGGACAGGGGAGGGACCGGGGAGCTGTTTTTT. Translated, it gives CASSPDRGGTGELFF. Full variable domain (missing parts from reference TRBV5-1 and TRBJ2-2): KAGVTQTPRYLIKTRGQQVTLSCSPISGHRSVSWYQQTPGQGLQFLFEYFSETQRNKGNFPGRFSGRQFSNSRSEMNVSTLELGDSALYLCASSPDRGGTGELFFGEGSRLTVL.

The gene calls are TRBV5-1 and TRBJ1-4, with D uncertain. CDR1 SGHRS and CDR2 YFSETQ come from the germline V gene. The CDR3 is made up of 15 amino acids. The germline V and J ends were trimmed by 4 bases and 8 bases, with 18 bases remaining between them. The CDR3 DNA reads TGCGCCAGCAGCCTTCGGTCCGGAGGAGGAGAAAAACTGTTTTTT. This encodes CASSLRSGGGEKLFF.

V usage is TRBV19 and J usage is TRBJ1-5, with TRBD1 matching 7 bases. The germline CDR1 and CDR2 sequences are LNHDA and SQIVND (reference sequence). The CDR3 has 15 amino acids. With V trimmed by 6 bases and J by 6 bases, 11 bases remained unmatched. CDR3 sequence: CASRSPFRGIQPQHF. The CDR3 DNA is TGTGCCAGTAGAAGCCCGTTCAGGGGGATTCAGCCCCAGCATTTT. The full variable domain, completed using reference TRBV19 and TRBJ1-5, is DGGITQSPKYLFRKEGQNVTLSCEQNLNHDAMYWYRQDPGQGLRLIYYSQIVNDFQKGDIAEGYSVSREKKESFPLTVTSAQKNPTAFYLCASRSPFRGIQPQHFGDGTRLSIL.

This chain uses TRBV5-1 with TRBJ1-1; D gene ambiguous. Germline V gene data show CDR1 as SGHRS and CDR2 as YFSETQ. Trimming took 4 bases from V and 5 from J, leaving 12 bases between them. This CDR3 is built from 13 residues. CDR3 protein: CASSPPLGTEAFF. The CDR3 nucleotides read TGCGCCAGCAGCCCGCCCTTGGGGACTGAAGCTTTCTTT.

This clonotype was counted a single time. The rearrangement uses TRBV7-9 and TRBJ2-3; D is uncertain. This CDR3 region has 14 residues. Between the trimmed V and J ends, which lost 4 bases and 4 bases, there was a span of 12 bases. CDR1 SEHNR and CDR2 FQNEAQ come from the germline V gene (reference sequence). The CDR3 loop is CASSSDVGPDTQYF. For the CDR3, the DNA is TGTGCCAGCAGCTCGGACGTTGGTCCAGATACGCAGTATTTT.

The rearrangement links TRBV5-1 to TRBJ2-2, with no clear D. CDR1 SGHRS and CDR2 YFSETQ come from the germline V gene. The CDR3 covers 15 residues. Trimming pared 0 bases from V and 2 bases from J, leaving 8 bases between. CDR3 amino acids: CASSLVVSNTGELFF. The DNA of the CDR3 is TGCGCCAGCAGCTTGGTCGTCTCTAACACCGGGGAGCTGTTTTTT. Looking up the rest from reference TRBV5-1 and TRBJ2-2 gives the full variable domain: KAGVTQTPRYLIKTRGQQVTLSCSPISGHRSVSWYQQTPGQGLQFLFEYFSETQRNKGNFPGRFSGRQFSNSRSEMNVSTLELGDSALYLCASSLVVSNTGELFFGEGSRLTVL.